Each of the 24 T cell receptor beta chains below was sequenced from the same sample in a study of early T cells in non-severe SARS-CoV-2 infection. TCRdb used MiXCR to reprocess the 5' RACE reads, holding one entry per CDR3 protein. This table has 30,000 to 35,000 distinct CDR3 sequences, 6% to 7.5% appearing once. The specimen comprised whole blood, sampled at baseline. These receptors were obtained from an adult who was a healthcare worker with PCR-confirmed SARS-CoV-2 infection or an uninfected control (not recorded which).

The chain uses TRBV5-1 and TRBJ2-2, with 8 bases lining up with TRBD1. CDR1 and CDR2 (germline): SGHRS, YFSETQ. The CDR3 loop spans 14 amino acids. V lost 4 bases, J lost 10 bases, and 9 bases stayed unmatched. CDR3 coding DNA: TGCGCCAGCAGCCGGACAGGGAGTTGGGAGGAGCTGTTTTTT. The encoded protein is CASSRTGSWEELFF.

This clonotype appeared once. CDR3 sequence reads: CATTGGHEETQYF. CDR3 nucleotides: TGTGCCACCACCGGGGGTCACGAGGAGACCCAGTACTTC. The chain uses TRBV24-1 and TRBJ2-5; D is perhaps TRBD2 (6 bases). Germline lookup yields CDR1 KGHDR and CDR2 SFDVKD. The CDR3 runs 13 residues. V gave up 8 bases and J gave up 5 bases, with 14 bases separating them.

This clonotype was detected many times. The CDR3 nucleotides read TGTGCCAGCAGTTTAGACAGGAATTCACCCCTCCACTTT. It translates to CASSLDRNSPLHF. This chain joins TRBV12-3 or TRBV12-4 and TRBJ1-6, with TRBD1 as a possible D gene (5 bases). V was trimmed by 1 base and J by 7 bases, leaving 5 bases between them. CDR3 length: 13 residues.

This clonotype was seen a few times. V is TRBV11-2 and J is TRBJ2-1; 9 bases agree with TRBD2. This CDR3 contains 21 residues. V trimming: 0 bases; J trimming: 2 bases; junction bases outside the gene matches: 17. CDR1 is SGHAT, CDR2 FQNNGV, per germline. CDR3 nucleotides: TGTGCCAGCAGCTTAGATTTTGGCAGCGGACTAGCGCAGACTCCCTACAATGAGCAGTTCTTC. This sequence encodes CASSLDFGSGLAQTPYNEQFF.

The sample holds a few counts of this clonotype. The chain uses TRBV24-1 and TRBJ2-7; 7 bases map to TRBD1. The junction had 6 bases not matched to a gene; V was cut back by 1 base and J by 4 bases. CDR1 KGHDR and CDR2 SFDVKD come from the germline V gene. The CDR3 length is 15 residues. The CDR3 region is CATSDFRDRAYEQYV. As DNA, the CDR3 is TGTGCCACCAGTGATTTTCGAGACAGGGCTTACGAGCAGTACGTC.

Note on this clonotype: Sequence at one end of the junction differs from germline and may be a read error. The chain carries TRBV4-3 and TRBJ2-1, with TRBD1 as a possible D gene (5 bases). Germline lookup yields CDR1 LGHNA and CDR2 YSLEER. The CDR3 runs to 14 residues. DNA of the CDR3: TGCGCCAGCAGCCAAGGGGGCACTAATAGTGACCAGTTCTTT. Amino acids: CASSQGGTNSDQFF.

This clonotype was seen just once. A much larger clonotype is one base distant, so this may be a read error. The V call is TRBV27, the J call TRBJ2-7, with 9 bases matching TRBD2. Germline V gene data show CDR1 as MNHEY and CDR2 as SMNVEV (reference sequence). The CDR3 length is 14 residues. CDR3: CPSRDLAGPYEQYV. The CDR3 region has the DNA TGTCCCAGCAGGGACCTAGCGGGACCCTACGAGCAGTACGTC.

This clonotype was seen ten or more times. V usage is TRBV5-1 and J usage is TRBJ2-5; 8 nucleotides agree with TRBD1. From germline, CDR1 is SGHRS and CDR2 YFSETQ. V trimming: 3 bases; J trimming: 1 base; junction bases outside the gene matches: 8. The CDR3 contains 16 residues. DNA for the CDR3: TGCGCCAGCAGCTCAGGTGCCGGGACAGGCCAAGAGACCCAGTACTTC. It codes for CASSSGAGTGQETQYF.

The V gene is TRBV12-3 or TRBV12-4, the J gene TRBJ2-1, with D perhaps matching TRBD1 (6 bases). V was clipped by 3 bases and J by 8 bases, with 17 bases between them. The CDR3 length is 15 residues. The CDR3 nucleotides are TGTGCCAGCAGTTTTCGGTCAAGGGGGATGGATGAGCAGTTCTTC. Translating gives CASSFRSRGMDEQFF.

The V call is TRBV5-1, the J call TRBJ2-1, with D possibly matching TRBD2 (6 bases). Germline CDR1 SGHRS, CDR2 YFSETQ. The CDR3 is made up of 13 amino acids. V lost 1 base and J lost 8, with 10 bases in between. The CDR3 spells CASSLSGVDEQFF. In DNA form, the CDR3 reads TGCGCCAGCAGCTTGTCGGGAGTGGATGAGCAGTTCTTC. Full variable domain (rest looked up from reference TRBV5-1 and TRBJ2-1): KAGVTQTPRYLIKTRGQQVTLSCSPISGHRSVSWYQQTPGQGLQFLFEYFSETQRNKGNFPGRFSGRQFSNSRSEMNVSTLELGDSALYLCASSLSGVDEQFFGPGTRLTVL.

This clonotype came up many times. The chain links TRBV10-3 to TRBJ1-1; TRBD1 aligns across 8 bases. The CDR3 contains 13 residues. Germline V gene data show CDR1 as ENHRY and CDR2 as SYGVKD. Trimming took 6 bases from V and 1 from J; bases not matched to a gene: 1. This CDR3 is CAIRDRGNTEAFF. CDR3 in DNA: TGTGCCATCAGAGACAGGGGGAACACTGAAGCTTTCTTT.

This clonotype was picked up many times. The rearrangement joins TRBV7-2 to TRBJ2-1, with 7 bases lining up with TRBD2. The length of the CDR3 is 16 residues. V shed 3 bases, J shed 4 bases, and the junction held 9 bases outside the gene matches. In germline, CDR1 is SGHTA, CDR2 FQGNSA. The CDR3: CASSFYREDSYNEQFF. Here the CDR3 DNA reads TGTGCCAGCAGCTTTTATCGGGAGGATTCATACAATGAGCAGTTCTTC.

This clonotype was observed at least ten times. The chain combines TRBV6-2 or TRBV6-3 with TRBJ1-2; 9 nucleotides line up with TRBD1. The germline V gene has CDR1 MNHEY and CDR2 SVGEGT. This CDR3 comprises 16 residues. The V gene end was trimmed by 5 bases and the J gene end by 4 bases; junction bases not matched to a gene: 11. This chain's CDR3 is CASSAIPGQGIYGYTF. CDR3 DNA: TGTGCCAGCAGTGCTATCCCGGGACAGGGTATCTATGGCTACACCTTC.

Ten or more counts support this clonotype. The chain has TRBV19 and TRBJ2-3; D not certain. V was trimmed by 2 bases and J by 4 bases, leaving 4 bases between them. The CDR3 covers 12 residues. Germline CDR1 reads LNHDA; CDR2 reads SQIVND (reference sequence). The CDR3: CASSIRADTQYF. CDR3 DNA: TGTGCCAGTAGTATAAGGGCAGATACGCAGTATTTT.

A few counts support this clonotype. The chain links TRBV6-6 to TRBJ2-7; 11 positions match TRBD2. V shed 0 bases, J shed 3 bases, and the junction held 10 bases outside the gene matches. The CDR3 totals 18 residues. Germline lookup yields CDR1 MNHNY and CDR2 SVGAGI (reference sequence). The CDR3 DNA follows: TGTGCCAGCAGTTACTCGCTTACTAGCGGGGGAGGGTACTACGAGCAGTACGTC. It encodes CASSYSLTSGGGYYEQYV.

This chain joins TRBV7-2 and TRBJ2-5; 8 bases fit TRBD2. Germline CDR1 SGHTA, CDR2 FQGNSA. CDR3 length: 13 amino acids. The V and J ends lost 5 bases and 3 bases, in that order; junction bases with no gene match: 2. The CDR3, as DNA: TGTGCCAGCAGCCGGACTAGCAAAGAGACCCAGTACTTC. Translating it yields CASSRTSKETQYF.

This clonotype was found many times. This chain links TRBV20-1 with TRBJ1-2; 9 bases agree with TRBD1. With 5 bases clipped from V and 2 bases from J, the junction kept 3 bases outside the gene matches. Per the germline V gene, CDR1 is DFQATT and CDR2 is SNEGSKA (reference sequence). The CDR3 loop spans 13 amino acids. The CDR3 loop is CSAPGTGNYGYTF. CDR3 nucleotide sequence: TGCAGTGCTCCCGGGACAGGGAACTATGGCTACACCTTC.

V and J are TRBV5-4 and TRBJ2-5; D uncertain. The CDR3 has 13 amino acids. Trimming removed 2 bases at V and 5 bases at J, with 10 bases between. Germline V gene data show CDR1 as SGHNT and CDR2 as YYREEE (reference sequence). CDR3 in DNA: TGTGCCAGCAGCTTTGAAGTAAGGGAGACCCAGTACTTC. Translating gives CASSFEVRETQYF.

This clonotype was counted between two and nine times. J is TRBJ2-2 and V is TRBV28; no clear D gene. The germline V gene encodes CDR1 MDHEN and CDR2 SYDVKM. V was clipped by 2 bases and J by 6 bases, with 4 bases between them. The CDR3 is made up of 12 amino acids. CDR3 region: CASSLEAGELFF. The CDR3 DNA is TGTGCCAGCAGTTTAGAAGCCGGGGAGCTGTTTTTT.

This clonotype was counted only a few times. The chain is built from TRBV11-3 and TRBJ1-3, with a tentative D call TRBD1 (5 bases). V lost 1 base, J lost 0 bases, and 10 bases lay in between. In germline, CDR1 is SGHNT, CDR2 YENEEA. The CDR3 spans 16 residues. CDR3 in amino acids: CASSLADRYSGNTIYF. CDR3 in DNA: TGTGCCAGCAGCTTAGCCGACAGATACTCTGGAAACACCATATATTTT. Supplemented by reference TRBV11-3 and TRBJ1-3, the full variable domain reads EAGVVQSPRYKIIEKKQPVAFWCNPISGHNTLYWYLQNLGQGPELLIRYENEEAVDDSQLPKDRFSAERLKGVDSTLKIQPAELGDSAVYLCASSLADRYSGNTIYFGEGSWLTVV.

This clonotype was detected many times. This rearrangement joins TRBV7-9 to TRBJ1-5; tentative D call: TRBD1 (5 bases). Trimming removed 3 bases from V and 2 bases from J, with 11 bases in between. The CDR3 consists of 15 residues. Germline CDR1 is SEHNR and CDR2 is FQNEAQ (reference sequence). DNA of the CDR3: TGTGCCAGCAGCTTTTTGGGGGAAGGCAATCAGCCCCAGCATTTT. As protein: CASSFLGEGNQPQHF.

V and J are TRBV12-3 or TRBV12-4 and TRBJ2-5, with 7 bases aligning to TRBD1. V gave up 1 base and J gave up 5 bases; unmatched junction bases: 10. CDR3 length: 16 residues. For the CDR3, the DNA is TGTGCCAGCAGTTTAGGGCAGGGGGTAGCGTGGGAGACCCAGTACTTC. Amino acid sequence: CASSLGQGVAWETQYF.

This clonotype appeared a few times. The rearrangement joins TRBV5-4 to TRBJ2-3; D unclear. Germline values: CDR1 SGHNT, CDR2 YYREEE (reference sequence). This CDR3 comprises 13 residues. V was cut by 4 bases and J by 0 bases, with 6 bases left in between. The CDR3 reads CASSPQSTDTQYF. The CDR3 DNA sequence: TGTGCCAGCAGCCCCCAAAGCACAGATACGCAGTATTTT.

A few counts support this clonotype. The V gene is TRBV6-2 or TRBV6-3, the J gene TRBJ1-1; D not resolved. Deletions cut 2 bases from V and 11 bases from J, with 15 bases between. Germline CDR1 is MNHEY and CDR2 is SVGEGT. The length of the CDR3 is 13 residues. The CDR3 bases are TGTGCCAGCAGTTACCCAGACCGGGAGATGGCTTTCTTT. The encoded protein is CASSYPDREMAFF.